These T cell receptor beta chains were read from a single sample in a study of shared clonotypes between healthy human individuals. TCRdb's table, derived via immunoSEQ multiplex PCR, lists solely in-frame clones and lacks some. The profile shows 1.4 million to 1.5 million clones, roughly 96% of them singletons. Sequencing was done on a sample of naive CD4+ T cells sorted from blood. These receptors all stem from a man aged 25 to 40 in good health. Both conserved end residues are part of each CDR3. A D gene is named only where the DNA matches it firmly. The size of a clone is reported for some rows only, either as once, few or many, or as a class for expanded clones.

abundance	d_gene	v_gene	j_gene	CDR3nt	CDR3aa
-	-	TRBV7-9	TRBJ1-3	TGTGCCAGCAGCTTATTTTCCTACACCATATATTTT	CASSLFSYTIYF
-	-	TRBV7-2	TRBJ1-3	TGTGCCAGCAGCTTAGCCCCTGGGAGCTCTGGAAACACCATATATTTT	CASSLAPGSSGNTIYF
-	-	TRBV5-1	TRBJ2-5	TGCGCCAGCAGCTTTAACGGTGAAGAGACCCAGTACTTC	CASSFNGEETQYF
-	-	TRBV4-3	TRBJ2-7	TGCGCCAGCAGCCAAGATGCGAGCGGGCTACCCTACGAGCAGTACTTC	CASSQDASGLPYEQYF
-	-	TRBV29-1	TRBJ2-3	TGCAGCACCCTGATTGGGAGCCCAGATACGCAGTATTTT	CSTLIGSPDTQYF
-	TRBD1	TRBV28	TRBJ1-2	TGTGCCAGCATAACCGGGACAGGGAAGGTTTACTATGGCTACACCTTC	CASITGTGKVYYGYTF
-	-	TRBV18	TRBJ1-1	TGTGCCAGCTCACCAACGAAACAGGGAAGCACTGAAGCTTTCTTT	CASSPTKQGSTEAFF
-	-	TRBV5-5	TRBJ2-4	TGTGCCAGCAGCTCTCAATCCGGGACCCTCAAAAACATTCAGTACTTC	CASSSQSGTLKNIQYF
-	-	TRBV18	TRBJ1-2	TGTGCCAGCTCACCTATTGGTGCAGACTCTAACTATGGCTACACCTTC	CASSPIGADSNYGYTF
-	-	TRBV11-2	TRBJ2-7	TGTGCCAGCAGCTTATTTCACACCACCTACGAGCAGTACTTC	CASSLFHTTYEQYF
-	-	TRBV21-1	TRBJ1-5	TGTGCCAGCATTGTTGAGGGGGGAAATCAGCCCCAGCATTTT	CASIVEGGNQPQHF
few	-	TRBV28	TRBJ2-1	TGTGCCAGCAAGCACCTAGCCAAGGAGTGGGAGGAGTTCTTC	CASKHLAKEWEEFF
once	-	TRBV30	TRBJ2-3	TGTGCCTGGAGCGCGGGACACCCGAGACTCACAGATACGCAGTATTTT	CAWSAGHPRLTDTQYF
-	-	TRBV5-6	TRBJ2-7	TGTGCCAGCAGCTTCGGGGATCCCTACGAGCAGTACTTC	CASSFGDPYEQYF
-	-	TRBV18	TRBJ1-5	TGTGCCAGCTCACCACCCCCAGGTAGGGGAGGAAGCAATCAGCCCCAGCATTTT	CASSPPPGRGGSNQPQHF
once	TRBD2	TRBV14	TRBJ2-1	TGTGCCAGCAGCCAAGATCCCCCAGGGGCTAGCGGGAGAACTGAGCAGTTCTTC	CASSQDPPGASGRTEQFF
-	TRBD1	TRBV30	TRBJ1-5	TGTGCCTGGAGTGCGGCAGGGGGGCAGCCCCAGCATTTT	CAWSAAGGQPQHF
-	-	TRBV4-3	TRBJ2-6	TGCGCCAGCAGCGGAAGGGCATTTGGGGCCAACGTCCTGACTTTC	CASSGRAFGANVLTF
-	-	TRBV30	TRBJ2-5	TGTGCCTGGAGTGTACCGCGGATCCAAGAGACCCAGTACTTC	CAWSVPRIQETQYF
-	-	TRBV28	TRBJ2-1	TGTGCCAGCAGTTTATTAGACGATGAGCAGTTCTTC	CASSLLDDEQFF
once	TRBD2	TRBV5-1	TRBJ2-2	TGCGCCAGCAGCTCGGGACTAGCGGGAGACCCGGTCACCGGGGAGCTGTTTTTT	CASSSGLAGDPVTGELFF
-	-	TRBV18	TRBJ1-5	TGTGCCAGCTCACCAGGGGTGCAACAGCCCCAGCATTTT	CASSPGVQQPQHF
-	TRBD1	TRBV5-5	TRBJ2-2	TGTGCCAGCAGCTTGAACCCAGGGGGCGTCACCGGGGAGCTGTTTTTT	CASSLNPGGVTGELFF
once	TRBD2	TRBV14	TRBJ2-3	TGTGCCAGCAGCCAAGTGCCAGCTCTAGCGGGAATTCCAGATACGCAGTATTTT	CASSQVPALAGIPDTQYF
-	TRBD1	TRBV5-6	TRBJ2-7	TGTGCCAGCAGCTCCCGGCCCGGGACAGGAGTCTACGAGCAGTACTTC	CASSSRPGTGVYEQYF
-	TRBD1	TRBV7-6	TRBJ1-1	TGTGCCAGCAGCCGGGACAGGAGTAGGAACACTGAAGCTTTCTTT	CASSRDRSRNTEAFF
-	-	TRBV4-3	TRBJ2-5	TGCGCCAGCAGCCAAGATTGGGGGGCAGGGCAAGAGACCCAGTACTTC	CASSQDWGAGQETQYF
-	-	TRBV6-5	TRBJ2-1	TGTGCCAGCAGGGGCAGGACGGTCCCCAATGAGCAGTTCTTC	CASRGRTVPNEQFF
-	-	TRBV27	TRBJ2-5	TGTGCCAGCAGTTTATCAGGGACGGGGACCCAGTACTTC	CASSLSGTGTQYF
-	-	TRBV18	TRBJ2-3	TGTGCCAGCTCACCACTCCCGATCCACGCACGATCTAGCACAGATACGCAGTATTTT	CASSPLPIHARSSTDTQYF
-	-	TRBV7-8	TRBJ2-1	TGTGCCAGCAGCTTAGGGCGGCTAGACAGAGGTGAGCAGTTCTTC	CASSLGRLDRGEQFF
-	TRBD1	TRBV7-9	TRBJ2-3	TGTGCCAGCAGCCGAGACAGGGCGGGCACAGATACGCAGTATTTT	CASSRDRAGTDTQYF
-	-	TRBV7-2	TRBJ2-7	TGTGCCAGCAGCCCCCCGTCCTACGAGCAGTACTTC	CASSPPSYEQYF
-	TRBD2	TRBV5-4	TRBJ2-1	TGTGCCAGCAGCTCCGGCGGGAGATTCTCCTACAATGAGCAGTTCTTC	CASSSGGRFSYNEQFF
-	TRBD1	TRBV28	TRBJ2-2	TGTGCCAGCAGTTCCCCGGGACAGGGCAACACCGGGGAGCTGTTTTTT	CASSSPGQGNTGELFF
-	TRBD1	TRBV10-3	TRBJ2-7	TGTGCCATCAGTGTCGGGGACAGACGTGCCTACGAGCAGTACTTC	CAISVGDRRAYEQYF
-	-	TRBV5-4	TRBJ2-1	TGTGCCAGCAGCTTGGGTCACCCTAGTCCCAATGAGCAGTTCTTC	CASSLGHPSPNEQFF
-	TRBD2	TRBV9	TRBJ2-1	TGTGCCAGCAGCGTAGCTACCGGCGGGAGGGCCAATGAGCAGTTCTTC	CASSVATGGRANEQFF
-	-	TRBV15	TRBJ1-4	TGTGCCACCAGCAGCGCACCCCAGGGAGTGATAACTAATGAAAAACTGTTTTTT	CATSSAPQGVITNEKLFF
-	-	TRBV18	TRBJ2-1	TGTGCCAGCTCACTAAGTGGTCCAACCTACAATGAGCAGTTCTTC	CASSLSGPTYNEQFF
-	TRBD1	TRBV7-3	TRBJ2-5	TGTGCCAGCAGCCGGGACAGGGCGCAAGAGACCCAGTACTTC	CASSRDRAQETQYF
-	TRBD1	TRBV5-4	TRBJ1-1	TGTGCCAGCAGCTTGGGGGACAGGGGCTTGACTGAAGCTTTCTTT	CASSLGDRGLTEAFF
-	-	TRBV5-6	TRBJ1-1	TGTGCCAGCAGCCGAAGGGCAGCCTACCACACTGAAGCTTTCTTT	CASSRRAAYHTEAFF
-	-	TRBV27	TRBJ1-5	TGTGCCAGCGCGGAACTGATTTATCAGCCCCAGCATTTT	CASAELIYQPQHF
-	TRBD1	TRBV5-1	TRBJ2-7	TGCGCCAGCAGCTTGGCAGGGGGAATCTACGAGCAGTACTTC	CASSLAGGIYEQYF
-	-	TRBV25-1	TRBJ1-1	TGTGCCAGCAGTGAATCCCGGATCACTGAAGCTTTCTTT	CASSESRITEAFF
-	-	TRBV6-5	TRBJ1-1	TGTGCCAGCAGTTCGACAATGTTGGGTGAAGCTTTCTTT	CASSSTMLGEAFF
once	TRBD1	TRBV7-9	TRBJ1-4	TGTGCCAGCCTCGGACAGGGGGGGGAAAAACTGTTTTTT	CASLGQGGEKLFF